Presented here are 2 T cell receptor beta chains from one specimen sequenced in a study of shared clonotypes between healthy human individuals. This table comes from immunoSEQ multiplex PCR, and its TCRdb copy is limited to in-frame clones, with some not included. The sample holds 450,000 to 500,000 clones, about 78% seen once. Source material: PBMCs. The receptor source for this set is a woman between 40 and 55 years old in good health. Some clones in this sample may be carry-over from other donors' samples.

The chain uses TRBV10-3 and TRBJ1-5; D might be TRBD1 (5 bases). This CDR3 region has 16 residues. With 6 bases removed from V and 1 base from J, the gap between germline ends came to 16 bases. Looked up from germline, CDR1 is ENHRY and CDR2 is SYGVKD. CDR3 sequence: CAISEIGVGSNQPQHF. Here the CDR3 DNA reads TGTGCCATCAGCGAAATAGGGGTGGGGAGCAATCAGCCCCAGCATTTT.

This clone showed up many times. This chain links TRBV23-1 with TRBJ2-6, with unresolved D. TRBV23-1 is marked as an open reading frame, function uncertain. V shed 4 bases and J shed 0 bases, with 10 bases lying between them. The CDR3 has 16 amino acids. The CDR3 region is CASSRTTCSGANVLTF. In DNA form, the CDR3 reads TGCGCCAGCAGTCGTACCACTTGCTCTGGGGCCAACGTCCTGACTTTC.